The clone carrying this T cell receptor beta chain has more than one count but fewer than ten. This record belongs to a study of T cells in Graves' hyperthyroidism and ophthalmopathy. TCR beta CDR3 sequences were amplified from RNA transcripts. TCR CDR3 underwent first-round RT-PCR with the HTBI primer set. TCRdb re-called the multiplex PCR reads with MiXCR, one entry per CDR3 protein. The sample contains some 180,000 distinct CDR3 sequences, less than 20% of which appear only once. The authors deemed Graves' hyperthyroidism stable absent ophthalmopathy progression within 18 months. The trim removed 6 bases at V and 3 bases at J, leaving 9 bases unmatched. The CDR3 is 14 amino acids. Per germline, CDR1 DFQATT and CDR2 SNEGSKA (reference sequence).

The clonotype originates from a woman aged 50 to 60 with Graves' hyperthyroidism. The sequenced sample consisted of blood. The rearrangement joins TRBV20-1 to TRBJ2-7, with TRBD1 matching 9 bases. CDR3 sequence reads: CSADPGQGVYEQYF. The CDR3 nucleotides are TGCAGTGCGGACCCGGGACAGGGAGTCTACGAGCAGTACTTC.